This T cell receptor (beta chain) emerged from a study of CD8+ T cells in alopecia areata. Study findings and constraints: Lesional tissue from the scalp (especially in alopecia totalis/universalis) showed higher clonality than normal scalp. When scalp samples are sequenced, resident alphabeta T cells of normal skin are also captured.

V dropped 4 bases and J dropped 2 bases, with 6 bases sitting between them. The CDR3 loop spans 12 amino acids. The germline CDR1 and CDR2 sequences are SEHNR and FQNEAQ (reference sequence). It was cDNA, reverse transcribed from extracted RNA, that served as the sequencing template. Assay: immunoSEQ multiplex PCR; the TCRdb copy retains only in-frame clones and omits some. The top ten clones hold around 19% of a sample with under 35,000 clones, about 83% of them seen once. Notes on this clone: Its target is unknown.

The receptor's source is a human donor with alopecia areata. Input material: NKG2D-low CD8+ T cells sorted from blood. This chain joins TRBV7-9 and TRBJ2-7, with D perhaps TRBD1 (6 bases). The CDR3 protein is CASSWTAYEQYF. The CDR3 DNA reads TGTGCCAGCAGCTGGACAGCCTACGAGCAGTACTTC.